These T cell receptor beta chains were read from a single sample in a study of identifying expanded T cells in peripheral blood. Clones were read by immunoSEQ multiplex PCR, and TCRdb kept only the in-frame ones, dropping some. This table holds about 81,000 clones, 65% to 85% found once. The sample taken for sequencing was blood. The receptors shown here come from a person aged 18-70 years in good health. CDR3s include the opening cysteine and the closing phenylalanine or tryptophan.

V	J	CDR3
TRBV28	TRBJ2-7	CASQTGDGGTEGDEQYF
TRBV18	TRBJ1-5	CASSPSGGADQPQHF
TRBV9	TRBJ2-3	CASSVGRSTDTQYF
TRBV19	TRBJ2-7	CASSIGDSSYEQYF
TRBV29-1	TRBJ2-7	CSVEATGGSEQYF
TRBV28	TRBJ2-3	CASSFFSAGGTDTQYF
TRBV5-8	TRBJ1-1	CASSWGRNTEAFF
TRBV28	TRBJ2-5	CASSFDTLQETQYF
TRBV7-8	TRBJ2-7	CASSRDYEQYF
TRBV7-3	TRBJ2-5	CASSLTSAGQERYF
TRBV10-3	TRBJ1-2	CAISSGQGGLLSAYGYTF
TRBV19	TRBJ1-3	CASSRRDPSGNTIYF
TRBV4-3	TRBJ1-3	CASSQNRGGNTIYF
TRBV28	TRBJ1-2	CASSSGKSYGYTF
TRBV7-7	TRBJ2-1	CASSYYPGDEQFF
TRBV7-2	TRBJ2-7	CASSLNRGFSYEQYF
TRBV7-2	TRBJ2-1	CASSPLAGGSGEQFF
TRBV14	TRBJ2-2	CASSPSRQLGYTGELFF
TRBV7-9	TRBJ2-7	CASSLRGGLGGEQYF
TRBV7-7	TRBJ2-5	CASSRASRGETQYF
TRBV28	TRBJ1-2	CASSLPKGGYTF
TRBV7-7	TRBJ2-1	CASSETSGTNEQFF
TRBV7-9	TRBJ2-3	CASSLLAHTSTDTQYF
TRBV10-1	TRBJ2-7	CAVPGLVYEQYF
TRBV7-4	TRBJ1-5	CASSLASTAQPQHF
TRBV28	TRBJ1-2	CASRGTEILGYTF
TRBV7-9	TRBJ2-7	CASSLVRLAGVSYEQYF
TRBV29-1	TRBJ2-3	CSVESTSGPEDTQYF
TRBV30	TRBJ2-2	CAWREDRVGLNTGELFF
TRBV15	TRBJ2-3	CATSLGLAVADTQYF
TRBV5-1	TRBJ2-3	CASSHSSSTDTQYF
TRBV6-5	TRBJ2-2	CASSYSTTGYGELFF
TRBV27	TRBJ1-1	CASSSSRNTEAFF
TRBV7-9	TRBJ2-7	CASSMGQGAIQAHEQYF
TRBV6-4	TRBJ2-1	CASSDSAGGFPYNEQFF
TRBV4-2	TRBJ2-1	CASSQDLAGIYNEQFF
TRBV7-8	TRBJ2-1	CASSSSRLVGLNEQFF
TRBV11-3	TRBJ2-2	CASSGSGELFF
TRBV6-1	TRBJ1-5	CASSDHEPQHF
TRBV28	TRBJ2-3	CASRSGWLAGGPGIQSTDTQYF
TRBV27	TRBJ1-1	CASSLSFRTEAFF